This is a list of T cell receptor beta chains from one sample in a study of shared clonotypes between healthy human individuals. Generated by immunoSEQ multiplex PCR, the TCRdb table keeps only in-frame clones and is missing some. The profile covers about 680,000 clones, with roughly 70% appearing a single time and less than 2% taken by the ten largest. The sample comprised memory CD4+ T cells sorted from blood. All receptors derive from a woman aged 25 to 39 in good health. The CDR3 runs from the conserved cysteine through the conserved F or W. The D gene is left open where the match is weak. The size entry is marked missing in some rows and otherwise reads once, few, many or a size class.

V gene	CDR3 length	clone size	J gene	D gene	CDR3 DNA	CDR3 protein
TRBV5-1	18	.	TRBJ1-4	.	TGCGCCAGCAGCCTGGGCCGGGGCAGCCACGAAGTTAATGAAAAACTGTTTTTT	CASSLGRGSHEVNEKLFF
TRBV14	14	once	TRBJ2-3	TRBD1	TGTGCCAGCAGCCGTCAGGGGGCCACAGATACGCAGTATTTT	CASSRQGATDTQYF
TRBV2	13	.	TRBJ1-4	.	TGTGCCACAGCCAGGGAGTCTTATGAAAAACTGTTTTTT	CATARESYEKLFF
TRBV27	15	.	TRBJ1-1	TRBD1	TGTGCCAGCGGACAGGGGAGTCCTCTGAGCACTGAAGCTTTCTTT	CASGQGSPLSTEAFF
TRBV18	15	once	TRBJ1-3	.	TGTGCCAGCTCACACCGGGAATTCTCTGGAAACACCATATATTTT	CASSHREFSGNTIYF
TRBV10-1	14	.	TRBJ2-1	.	TGCGCCAGCAGTGATCCCCTAGTCACCGATGAGCAGTTCTTC	CASSDPLVTDEQFF
TRBV30	16	.	TRBJ1-1	.	TGTGCCTGGAGTGTACAGCTCAGGTCCTTGAACACTGAAGCTTTCTTT	CAWSVQLRSLNTEAFF
TRBV25-1	15	few	TRBJ2-1	TRBD1	TGTGCCAGCAGTGAATATAGAGGGACAGCTAATGAGCAGTTCTTC	CASSEYRGTANEQFF
TRBV11-2	14	.	TRBJ1-6	.	TGTGCCAGCAGCTTAGCCAGCGGTAATTCACCCCTCCACTTT	CASSLASGNSPLHF
TRBV19	16	.	TRBJ2-1	TRBD1	TGTGCCAGTAGGAGCAGGTGGGACAGGGTTGTCGATGAGCAGTTCTTC	CASRSRWDRVVDEQFF
TRBV13	19	once	TRBJ2-7	TRBD2	TGTGCCAGCAGCCGACGCGTAGCGGGAAAGAATCTCCCCCCCTACGAGCAGTACTTC	CASSRRVAGKNLPPYEQYF
TRBV5-1	18	.	TRBJ2-7	TRBD2	TGCGCCAGCAGCTTGGCGGCTAGCGGGCGGCGGATACCCTACGAGCAGTACTTC	CASSLAASGRRIPYEQYF
TRBV28	15	few	TRBJ2-7	TRBD1	TGTGCCAGCAGTTCCGCCGGGACAGGGTTGGAAGAGCAGTACTTC	CASSSAGTGLEEQYF
TRBV27	15	few	TRBJ1-1	TRBD1	TGTGCCAGCAGTCCAAGGGACAGCCAGAACACTGAAGCTTTCTTT	CASSPRDSQNTEAFF
TRBV28	17	.	TRBJ1-3	.	TGTGCCAGCAGTTTAGGCTGGGGACACCTCTCTGGAAACACCATATATTTT	CASSLGWGHLSGNTIYF
TRBV10-3	15	.	TRBJ2-7	.	TGTGCCATCAGTGAGTCGGTGGGAAGCTCCTACGAGCAGTACTTC	CAISESVGSSYEQYF
TRBV28	13	.	TRBJ2-7	.	TGTGCCAGCAGTGGGATGCTATCCTACGAGCAGTACTTC	CASSGMLSYEQYF
TRBV29-1	13	.	TRBJ1-4	TRBD1	TGCAGCGTTGGCCAGGGGGCGCGCGAAAAACTGTTTTTT	CSVGQGAREKLFF
TRBV5-1	15	.	TRBJ2-3	.	TGCGCCAGCAGCTTGGCTATAGGGAGCACAGATACGCAGTATTTT	CASSLAIGSTDTQYF
TRBV7-3	14	.	TRBJ2-7	.	TGTGCCAGCAGCTTATGGGGATCGGGTTACGAGCAGTACTTC	CASSLWGSGYEQYF
TRBV19	17	.	TRBJ2-1	.	TGTGCCAGTAGTATGTCGACAGGCCGGTACGAAATCAATGAGCAGTTCTTC	CASSMSTGRYEINEQFF
TRBV28	17	.	TRBJ2-2	.	TGTGCCAGCAGTTTATCAGGGACACGTGCGCGTCCCGGGGAGCTGTTTTTT	CASSLSGTRARPGELFF
TRBV5-6	13	.	TRBJ1-1	.	TGTGCCAGCAGTCCGGGGTGGGACACTGAAGCTTTCTTT	CASSPGWDTEAFF
TRBV27	15	few	TRBJ2-7	.	TGTGCCAGCAGTTTCAGGGAGGCCGGCGGTTACGAGCAGTACTTC	CASSFREAGGYEQYF
TRBV5-4	15	.	TRBJ2-1	.	TGTGCCAGCAGCTTGGGTTCAGGGCCATACAATGAGCAGTTCTTC	CASSLGSGPYNEQFF
TRBV27	17	.	TRBJ2-1	.	TGTGCCAGCAGTACCCTACAGGGCCCGGGATCCTACAATGAGCAGTTCTTC	CASSTLQGPGSYNEQFF
TRBV7-9	16	.	TRBJ1-4	TRBD1	TGTGCCAGCAGCTTGTCTTCAGGGGGGCGCAATGAAAAACTGTTTTTT	CASSLSSGGRNEKLFF
TRBV5-1	12	few	TRBJ2-5	.	TGCGCCAGCAGCTTGGCATGGGAGACCCAGTACTTC	CASSLAWETQYF
TRBV5-1	13	once	TRBJ2-7	.	TGCGCCAGCAGCTTGGTGGGCAGTTACGAGCAGTACTTC	CASSLVGSYEQYF
TRBV7-9	13	few	TRBJ2-1	.	TGTGCCAGCAGCTTAGGGGGTCGCAATGAGCAGTTCTTC	CASSLGGRNEQFF
TRBV5-1	11	few	TRBJ2-1	.	TGCGCCAGCAGCGGTGAATATGAGCAGTTCTTC	CASSGEYEQFF